This T cell receptor (beta chain) is from a study of CD8 T cells in ankylosing spondylitis. Findings and caveats of the study: A CD8+ phenotype characterized the disease-linked clones, which were relatively rare in peripheral blood. Disease-linked clones reportedly showed significant enrichment in matched ankylosing spondylitis synovial fluid. A motif of 7 or 8 highly homologous TCR beta variants was seen as apparently characteristic of ankylosing spondylitis blood.

This clonotype has more than one count but fewer than ten. What it recognizes is unknown. Making the TCR beta libraries involved quantitative 5'-RACE with molecular barcodes. TCRdb recomputed calls from the 5' RACE reads with MiXCR, one row per CDR3 protein. The profile shows under 200,000 distinct CDR3 sequences, approximately 9% of them singletons. The CDR3 is 16 amino acids. Germline assignment: CDR1 DFQATT and CDR2 SNEGSKA (reference sequence). V was cut by 3 bases and J by 8 bases, with 23 bases left in between. This clonotype was sampled from a female donor with ankylosing spondylitis or in good health (not recorded which). Source material: blood, either unsorted or a sorted T cell fraction (not recorded which). This chain uses TRBV20-1 with TRBJ2-1, with a tentative D call TRBD2 (5 bases). CDR3 amino acids: CSARTPGAGLKDEQFF. Written as DNA, the CDR3 is TGCAGTGCTAGGACCCCCGGCGCGGGCCTGAAGGATGAGCAGTTCTTC.